This T cell receptor beta chain derives from a study of blood T cell repertoires in COVID-19. There are 16 residues in the CDR3. The germline CDR1 and CDR2 sequences are SQVTM and ANQGSEA. V trimming: 8 bases; J trimming: 2 bases; junction bases outside the gene matches: 13. Produced via immunoSEQ multiplex PCR; TCRdb's table is partial and in-frame only. The sample holds tens of thousands of clones, about nine tenths seen once. The chain combines TRBV29-1 with TRBJ2-1; 9 positions match TRBD2. The sequencing input was peripheral blood. The receptor's source is a man aged 50-59 years with active or convalescent COVID-19. The CDR3 here is CSYRREGHYPYNEQFF. In DNA form, the CDR3 reads TGCAGCTACAGGCGGGAGGGCCATTATCCCTACAATGAGCAGTTCTTC.